This is a list of T cell receptor beta chains from one sample in a study of T-cell reconstitution after alpha-beta-depleted transplantation in children. TCRdb re-called the PCR reads through MiXCR, storing one row per CDR3 protein. The data contain about 460,000 distinct CDR3 sequences, more than 9% of them singletons. The sequencing used PBMCs, collected before TCRalphabeta/CD19-depleted stem cell transplant. The receptors originated from a child aged 2-15 years with inherited bone marrow failure, due to receive a stem cell transplant. Each CDR3 is given with its conserved first and last residue. A D gene is named only where the DNA matches it firmly. Rows may omit the clone size; those that give it use once, few, many or a size class.

D | J | size | V | CDR3 | DNA
TRBD2 | TRBJ2-5 | NA | TRBV6-1 | CASSKWTSGVETQYF | TGTGCCAGCAGTAAATGGACTAGCGGGGTGGAGACCCAGTACTTC
NA | TRBJ2-2 | few | TRBV24-1 | CATSPPLARIGELFF | TGTGCCACCAGTCCCCCCTTAGCGAGAATAGGGGAGCTGTTTTTT
NA | TRBJ2-3 | many | TRBV12-3/TRBV12-4 | CASSGQTGPVSTDTQYF | TGTGCCAGCAGTGGACAAACCGGGCCAGTAAGCACAGATACGCAGTATTTT
NA | TRBJ2-2 | many | TRBV20-1 | CSAGRDRPGELFF | TGCAGTGCTGGAAGAGACAGGCCCGGGGAGCTGTTTTTT
TRBD2 | TRBJ2-1 | many | TRBV12-3/TRBV12-4 | CASTMIAGEGNEQFF | TGTGCCAGCACCATGATCGCGGGAGAGGGTAATGAGCAGTTCTTC
TRBD2 | TRBJ2-5 | NA | TRBV29-1 | CSVDPLAGETQYF | TGCAGCGTTGATCCCTTAGCGGGAGAGACCCAGTACTTC
NA | TRBJ2-2 | few | TRBV7-9 | CASSLKEAAGELFF | TGTGCCAGCAGCTTAAAGGAGGCGGCCGGGGAGCTGTTTTTT
NA | TRBJ2-7 | NA | TRBV15 | CATTWHEQYF | TGTGCCACCACCTGGCACGAGCAGTACTTC
TRBD1 | TRBJ2-3 | NA | TRBV20-1 | CSAERDSTTQYF | TGCAGTGCAGAAAGGGACAGTACTACGCAGTATTTT
TRBD2 | TRBJ2-7 | many | TRBV27 | CASSPSSGHSSYEQYF | TGTGCCAGCAGTCCATCTAGCGGCCATAGCTCCTACGAGCAGTACTTC
NA | TRBJ2-5 | few | TRBV20-1 | CSARYRGDVQETQYF | TGCAGTGCTAGATACCGCGGCGACGTCCAAGAGACCCAGTACTTC
TRBD1 | TRBJ1-5 | many | TRBV12-3/TRBV12-4 | CASSSPGTGNQPQHF | TGTGCCAGCAGTAGTCCCGGGACAGGGAACCAGCCCCAGCATTTT
TRBD2 | TRBJ2-2 | NA | TRBV7-9 | CASSFGTGGPVGELFF | TGTGCCAGCAGCTTCGGCACGGGAGGGCCGGTCGGGGAGCTGTTTTTT
TRBD1 | TRBJ2-7 | many | TRBV4-3 | CASSPTKDRTYEQYF | TGCGCCAGCAGCCCAACCAAGGACAGGACCTACGAGCAGTACTTC
NA | TRBJ1-3 | many | TRBV12-3/TRBV12-4 | CASSFRGGNTIYF | TGTGCCAGCAGTTTCAGGGGTGGAAACACCATATATTTT
TRBD1 | TRBJ1-1 | many | TRBV27 | CASSARTGRTEAFF | TGTGCCAGCAGTGCACGGACAGGGAGAACTGAAGCTTTCTTT
TRBD2 | TRBJ2-5 | many | TRBV7-2 | CASSLEPAGVEETQYF | TGTGCCAGCAGCTTAGAACCAGCGGGAGTGGAAGAGACCCAGTACTTC
TRBD2 | TRBJ2-2 | many | TRBV7-2 | CASSLQGTSGGGELFF | TGTGCCAGCAGCTTACAAGGGACTAGCGGTGGCGGGGAGCTGTTTTTT
NA | TRBJ1-1 | many | TRBV28 | CASTSNPNTEAFF | TGTGCCAGCACCAGCAACCCAAACACTGAAGCTTTCTTT
NA | TRBJ2-1 | many | TRBV3-1 | CASSLYGYNEQFF | TGTGCCAGCAGCCTCTACGGGTACAATGAGCAGTTCTTC
NA | TRBJ2-1 | NA | TRBV19 | CARSIFSTPNEQFF | TGTGCCAGGAGTATATTTAGTACACCCAATGAGCAGTTCTTC
NA | TRBJ1-5 | few | TRBV4-3 | CASSPWAGDNQPQHF | TGCGCCAGCAGCCCCTGGGCAGGGGACAATCAGCCCCAGCATTTT
NA | TRBJ2-7 | many | TRBV20-1 | CSARKFLSHEQYF | TGCAGTGCTAGAAAGTTCTTAAGCCACGAGCAGTACTTC
TRBD1 | TRBJ2-1 | many | TRBV28 | CATEFIWTGWGKRANEQFF | TGTGCCACCGAGTTTATATGGACAGGGTGGGGCAAAAGGGCCAATGAGCAGTTCTTC
TRBD2 | TRBJ2-3 | many | TRBV3-1 | CASSRPGLAKYF | TGTGCCAGCAGCCGGCCGGGACTAGCCAAGTATTTT
TRBD1 | TRBJ1-2 | few | TRBV20-1 | CSAIHAFDRAAQNYGYTF | TGCAGTGCTATTCACGCTTTTGACAGGGCAGCACAAAACTATGGCTACACCTTC
NA | TRBJ2-3 | many | TRBV20-1 | CSAGPSTFTDTQYF | TGCAGTGCTGGCCCAAGCACCTTCACAGATACGCAGTATTTT
NA | TRBJ1-1 | many | TRBV10-3 | CAIRLENTEAFF | TGTGCCATCAGATTAGAGAACACTGAAGCTTTCTTT
NA | TRBJ2-7 | few | TRBV6-5 | CASSYSTPTVYEQYF | TGTGCCAGCAGTTACTCGACACCCACTGTCTACGAGCAGTACTTC
NA | TRBJ2-7 | few | TRBV4-3 | CASSQEVYGTPYEQYF | TGCGCCAGCAGCCAAGAAGTCTATGGCACACCCTACGAGCAGTACTTC
NA | TRBJ1-1 | NA | TRBV5-8 | CASSGITEAFF | TGTGCCAGCAGCGGGATCACTGAAGCTTTCTTT
TRBD1 | TRBJ2-1 | many | TRBV5-1 | CASSYDRGLEQFF | TGCGCCAGCAGTTACGACAGGGGGCTAGAGCAGTTCTTC
NA | TRBJ2-2 | many | TRBV6-2/TRBV6-3 | CASSLASHTGELFF | TGTGCCAGCAGCCTTGCATCTCACACCGGGGAGCTGTTTTTT
TRBD2 | TRBJ2-5 | few | TRBV14 | CASSQEVSIAGVETQYF | TGTGCCAGCAGCCAAGAAGTATCAATAGCGGGAGTAGAGACCCAGTACTTC
NA | TRBJ2-5 | many | TRBV3-1 | CASSQPRDLQETQYF | TGTGCCAGCAGCCAACCCCGGGACTTACAAGAGACCCAGTACTTC
TRBD2 | TRBJ2-3 | many | TRBV7-2 | CASSRLAGGGGTDTQYF | TGTGCCAGCAGTCGACTAGCGGGAGGGGGGGGCACAGATACGCAGTATTTT
TRBD1 | TRBJ1-5 | few | TRBV15 | CATSKDRGSNQPQHF | TGTGCCACCAGCAAAGACAGGGGTAGCAATCAGCCCCAGCATTTT
NA | TRBJ2-2 | many | TRBV6-1 | CASSEPRDTGELFF | TGTGCCAGCAGTGAACCGCGGGACACCGGGGAGCTGTTTTTT
TRBD2 | TRBJ2-1 | once | TRBV9 | CASSHQAGAPYNEQFF | TGTGCCAGCAGCCACCAAGCGGGAGCCCCCTACAATGAGCAGTTCTTC
TRBD1 | TRBJ1-5 | many | TRBV12-3/TRBV12-4 | CASRIADRGNQPQHF | TGTGCCAGCAGAATCGCGGACAGGGGAAATCAGCCCCAGCATTTT
TRBD2 | TRBJ2-7 | many | TRBV9 | CASSVGNAGTSGSEQYF | TGTGCCAGCAGCGTAGGGAACGCCGGGACTAGCGGGAGCGAACAGTACTTC
NA | TRBJ2-1 | many | TRBV12-3/TRBV12-4 | CASSHGNEQFF | TGTGCCAGCAGCCATGGGAATGAGCAGTTCTTC
NA | TRBJ2-3 | NA | TRBV20-1 | CSAITSRGTDTQYF | TGCAGTGCAATCACTAGCAGAGGCACAGATACGCAGTATTTT
NA | TRBJ2-2 | many | TRBV27 | CASSLLGTGELFF | TGTGCCAGCAGTTTACTGGGCACCGGGGAGCTGTTTTTT
TRBD2 | TRBJ2-1 | NA | TRBV10-3 | CAIMITSGSNHRLNEQFF | TGTGCCATCATGATTACTAGCGGGAGCAATCATAGGCTCAATGAGCAGTTCTTC
TRBD2 | TRBJ2-7 | many | TRBV7-9 | CASSHGGTGNEQYF | TGTGCCAGCAGCCACGGGGGGACGGGGAACGAGCAGTACTTC
TRBD1 | TRBJ1-2 | NA | TRBV5-1 | CASSLGDRDRRYGYTF | TGCGCCAGCAGCTTGGGGGACAGGGATCGTCGATATGGCTACACCTTC
NA | TRBJ2-4 | many | TRBV7-2 | CASSCERGNIQYF | TGTGCCAGCAGCTGCGAGAGGGGAAACATTCAGTACTTC
TRBD1 | TRBJ1-3 | many | TRBV5-1 | CASSPYRQGSSGNTIYF | TGCGCCAGCAGCCCGTACCGACAGGGATCCTCTGGAAACACCATATATTTT
TRBD2 | TRBJ2-1 | many | TRBV18 | CASSSTSGRAGNEQFF | TGTGCCAGCTCATCGACTAGCGGGAGGGCGGGCAATGAGCAGTTCTTC